The sequence of this T cell receptor beta chain was determined in a study of beta chain features in type 1 diabetes. Study context: Healthy donors and patients had similar age, gender and cell yields.

On this clone: Its matching antigen is unknown.

All of the isolated RNA was reverse transcribed, so expressed TCRB transcripts were sequenced. Mean read depth for naive, central memory and regulatory T cell samples was approximately 3.57 million reads. Using immunoSEQ multiplex PCR, the repertoire was profiled, and TCRdb retains in-frame clones only, with some absent. This sample has under 300,000 clones, with roughly 22% found just once. Purity of each sorted population was above 98%. Study-wide findings and caveats: Across all four CD4+ subsets, people with type 1 diabetes showed modestly shorter TCRB CDR3s. These data did not resolve whether HLA type affects TCRB rearrangement.

The receptor was derived from a woman aged 40 to 50 with type 1 diabetes. Sequencing was done on a sample of naive CD4+ T cells from blood.

CDR3 amino acids: CASSLLTGDEQYF. CDR3 sequence (DNA): TGTGCCAGCAGCTTGCTGACAGGGGACGAGCAGTACTTC. V usage is TRBV5-4 and J usage is TRBJ2-7; 8 nucleotides agree with TRBD1. Trimming removed 1 base from V and 5 bases from J; junction bases left unmatched: 2. CDR1 and CDR2 from the germline V gene are SGHNT and YYREEE (reference sequence). This CDR3 is 13 amino acids long. The full variable domain, rest sourced from reference TRBV5-4 and TRBJ2-7, is ETGVTQSPTHLIKTRGQQVTLRCSSQSGHNTVSWYQQALGQGPQFIFQYYREEENGRGNFPPRFSGLQFPNYSSELNVNALELDDSALYLCASSLLTGDEQYFGPGTRLTVT.